The 32 T cell receptor beta chains reported below all come from one sample, sequenced in a study of regulatory T cells in long-lasting Graves disease. Building the TCR beta libraries relied on iRepertoire HTBI primers, and CDR3 regions underwent Arm-PCR. TCRdb fed the multiplex PCR reads into MiXCR, producing one record per CDR3 protein. The data show fewer than 400,000 distinct CDR3 sequences, 18% seen once. Time point meaning: newly diagnosed GD, antithyroid drugs for less than 3 months. From RNA extracted from PBMCs, the TCR library was made. This material consisted of peripheral blood mononuclear cells (PBMCs), taken at new diagnosis, from a patient treated with antithyroid drugs. The origin of the receptors is a female donor with Graves disease.

A few counts support this clonotype. The rearrangement uses TRBV6-4 and TRBJ1-6; D ambiguous. The CDR3 is 13 amino acids. The germline V gene has CDR1 MRHNA and CDR2 SNTAGT. Trimming took 2 bases from V and 10 from J, leaving 9 bases between them. The CDR3 is CASSDRVRSPLHF. In DNA form, the CDR3 reads TGTGCCAGCAGTGACAGGGTTCGATCACCCCTCCACTTT.

This clonotype has a count of ten or more. The chain recombines TRBV3-1 with TRBJ2-3; D is possibly TRBD1 or TRBD2 (5 bases each). Trimming stripped 0 bases from V and 2 bases from J, with 15 bases between. The CDR3 runs 17 residues. Germline CDR1 is LGHDT and CDR2 is YNNKEL (reference sequence). CDR3 in DNA: TGTGCCAGCAGCCAAGATGTGGGGGAGTCCTACACAGATACGCAGTATTTT. Encoded protein: CASSQDVGESYTDTQYF.

This clonotype occurred many times. The chain has TRBV7-9 and TRBJ2-7; D is tentatively TRBD1 or TRBD2 (5 bases each). CDR1 SEHNR and CDR2 FQNEAQ come from the germline V gene (reference sequence). The CDR3 length is 17 residues. With 7 bases removed from V and 5 bases from J, the gap between germline ends came to 27 bases. In nucleotides, the CDR3 is TGTGCCAGCACACTAGGAACCCGGGACCTCCTCTACCACGAGCAGTACTTC. Protein product: CASTLGTRDLLYHEQYF.

There are many counts of this clonotype. The chain has TRBV12-3 or TRBV12-4 and TRBJ1-5; D unclear. There are 14 residues in the CDR3. Trimming cost V 3 bases and J 5 bases, with 11 bases left between them. In nucleotides, the CDR3 is TGTGCCAGCAGTTTCTCTGCGGACTATCAGCCCCAGCATTTT. Translation: CASSFSADYQPQHF.

Of note for this clonotype: An end of the junction does not agree with germline; a read error may underlie this. The V gene is TRBV18, the J gene TRBJ2-2; TRBD2 might be the D (5 bases). Germline V gives CDR1 KGHSH, CDR2 LQKENI. This CDR3 region has 15 residues. The CDR3 DNA reads as TGTGCCAGCTCACCAAGGACGGGGAACACCGGGAAGCTGTTTTTT. Translation gives CASSPRTGNTGKLFF.

This sequence joins TRBV11-2 and TRBJ2-2; 13 bases are a match to TRBD2. This CDR3 is built from 19 residues. With 5 bases clipped from V and 0 bases from J, the junction kept 9 bases outside the gene matches. Germline V gene lookup returns CDR1 SGHAT and CDR2 FQNNGV. The CDR3: CASSLLLAGGPTNTGELFF. CDR3 sequence (DNA): TGTGCCAGCAGCCTTCTACTAGCGGGAGGGCCGACGAACACCGGGGAGCTGTTTTTT.

This clonotype was observed many times. The chain recombines TRBV5-6 with TRBJ2-3, with D tentatively TRBD1 (5 bases). The V gene's germline CDR1 is SGHDT and CDR2 YYEEEE. This CDR3 spans 13 amino acids. The V end was cut by 1 base, the J end by 14 bases, with 17 bases between. CDR3 in amino acids: CASSLFETVTGYF. CDR3 DNA sequence: TGTGCCAGCAGCTTGTTTGAGACGGTCACAGGGTATTTT.

This clonotype was observed at least ten times. The gene calls are TRBV28 and TRBJ2-3; D gene ambiguous. Germline values: CDR1 MDHEN, CDR2 SYDVKM. CDR3 length: 11 amino acids. V was clipped by 8 bases and J by 6 bases, with 9 bases between them. The DNA for the CDR3 is TGTGCCAGCCGGGTGGAGGATACGCAGTATTTT. Translated: CASRVEDTQYF.

This clonotype was seen repeatedly, ten times or more. This chain links TRBV6-1 with TRBJ2-7; 13 positions agree with TRBD2. V shed 5 bases and J 7 bases; nucleotides not matched to a gene: 14. The CDR3 has 17 residues. Germline V lookup: CDR1 MNHNS, CDR2 SASEGT. As DNA, the CDR3 is TGTGCCAGCAGTCTCCGGACTAGCGGGAGAATAGCGGGGGAGCAGTACTTC. Protein: CASSLRTSGRIAGEQYF.

This clonotype turned up a few times. The junction shows a germline mismatch at one end, possibly a read error. The J gene is TRBJ2-5, the V gene TRBV5-1; the match to TRBD1 covers 7 bases. Germline loops: CDR1 SGHRS, CDR2 YFSETQ. The CDR3 extends over 13 amino acids. CDR3 amino acids: CASSLQGEETQYF. CDR3 sequence (DNA): TGTGCCAGCAGCCTCCAGGGGGAGGAGACCCAGTACTTC.

This clonotype was counted many times. V gene TRBV3-1 combines with J gene TRBJ2-3; 10 nucleotides agree with TRBD2. The germline CDR1 and CDR2 sequences are LGHDT and YNNKEL (reference sequence). The CDR3 has 15 residues. V lost 6 bases, J lost 4 bases, and 7 bases stayed unmatched. CDR3: CASRGTGTSADTQYF. The CDR3 DNA reads TGTGCCAGCAGGGGCACCGGGACTAGCGCAGATACGCAGTATTTT.

This clonotype was seen at least ten times. The chain's CDR3 is CASSHGSDGRASLHF. DNA for the CDR3: TGTGCCAGCAGCCACGGGTCAGACGGGAGGGCGTCCCTCCACTTT. The chain links TRBV3-1 to TRBJ1-6, with D uncertain. V gave up 3 bases and J gave up 14 bases, with 20 bases separating them. The CDR3 is 15 amino acids. The germline CDR1 and CDR2 sequences are LGHDT and YNNKEL (reference sequence).

This chain links TRBV6-2 or TRBV6-3 with TRBJ1-1, with D perhaps matching TRBD1 (5 bases). Trimming took off 0 bases at V and 5 bases at J, with 13 bases between the two ends. In germline, CDR1 is MNHEY, CDR2 SVGEGT. The CDR3 spans 15 residues. As DNA, the CDR3 is TGTGCCAGCAGTTACTCGAATGGGGGAAGGACTGAAGCTTTCTTT. Amino acid sequence: CASSYSNGGRTEAFF.

This clonotype was seen many times. This chain joins TRBV5-1 and TRBJ2-7; D not resolved. The CDR3 has 15 residues. Germline V gene lookup returns CDR1 SGHRS and CDR2 YFSETQ. V shed 4 bases and J shed 0 bases, with 14 bases lying between them. The CDR3, as DNA: TGCGCCAGCAGCCCCGAAAGCCCCAGCTCCTACGAGCAGTACTTC. Its translation is CASSPESPSSYEQYF.

J is TRBJ1-5 and V is TRBV6-1; D is unclear. CDR1 and CDR2 (germline): MNHNS, SASEGT. V lost 6 bases to trimming and J lost 0 bases, with 6 bases between them. The CDR3 covers 13 residues. Here the CDR3 DNA reads TGTGCCAGCAGACAGTTTAGCAATCAGCCCCAGCATTTT. Protein product: CASRQFSNQPQHF.

CDR3 coding DNA: TGTGCCAGTAGTATAGGTGGGACCGAGACCCAGTACTTC. Its protein product is CASSIGGTETQYF. The genes are TRBV19 and TRBJ2-5, with D possibly being TRBD1 or TRBD2 (5 bases each). V lost 1 base, J lost 5 bases, and 8 bases lay in between. There are 13 residues in the CDR3. Germline V lookup: CDR1 LNHDA, CDR2 SQIVND (reference sequence). Using reference TRBV19 and TRBJ2-5 for the parts outside the CDR3, the full variable domain is DGGITQSPKYLFRKEGQNVTLSCEQNLNHDAMYWYRQDPGQGLRLIYYSQIVNDFQKGDIAEGYSVSREKKESFPLTVTSAQKNPTAFYLCASSIGGTETQYFGPGTRLLVL.

The chain uses TRBV19 and TRBJ2-1; TRBD2 agrees at 10 bases. The V segment lost 1 base and the J segment 8 bases; nucleotides outside the gene matches: 20. The germline gives CDR1 LNHDA, CDR2 SQIVND (reference sequence). CDR3 size: 20 residues. The DNA for the CDR3 is TGTGCCAGTAGTATAGGGGATCTAGCGGGAGCCAGGGGGATATTCCATGAGCAGTTCTTC. Translation gives CASSIGDLAGARGIFHEQFF.

This clonotype occurred many times. The genes are TRBV11-2 and TRBJ2-3; possibly TRBD2 for D (5 bases). Germline V CDR1 and CDR2: SGHAT, FQNNGV. The CDR3 consists of 13 residues. V lost 5 bases and J lost 8, with 14 bases in between. The CDR3, as DNA: TGTGCCAGCAGCGAACAAGGACTCGGTACGCAGTATTTT. Its translation is CASSEQGLGTQYF.

There are many counts of this clonotype. This chain links TRBV7-2 with TRBJ1-3; perhaps TRBD1 as D (5 bases). V shed 5 bases and J shed 2 bases, with 13 bases lying between them. Germline loops: CDR1 SGHTA, CDR2 FQGNSA. CDR3 size: 15 residues. CDR3 protein: CASSPAGGAGNTIYF. The CDR3 DNA reads as TGTGCCAGCAGCCCTGCCGGGGGAGCTGGAAACACCATATATTTT.

The chain employs TRBV6-2 or TRBV6-3 and TRBJ2-1; 11 positions agree with TRBD2. V lost 10 bases, J lost 6 bases, and 8 bases stayed unmatched. Germline V gene data show CDR1 as MNHEY and CDR2 as SVGEGT. The CDR3 covers 14 residues. The CDR3 loop reads CATTTSGTTNEQFF. CDR3 nucleotides: TGTGCCACCACGACTAGCGGGACGACCAATGAGCAGTTCTTC.

This clonotype occurred many times. The genes are TRBV19 and TRBJ2-1, with TRBD1 matching 11 bases. The germline V gene has CDR1 LNHDA and CDR2 SQIVND (reference sequence). The CDR3 spans 16 residues. J was trimmed by 6 bases and V by 5 bases; bases with no gene match: 9. The CDR3: CASSPGWDRGTNEQFF. The CDR3 DNA reads as TGTGCCAGTAGTCCCGGTTGGGACAGGGGGACCAATGAGCAGTTCTTC.

The sample holds many counts of this clonotype. The V call is TRBV12-5, the J call TRBJ1-5; D is unresolved. The length of the CDR3 is 16 residues. CDR1 and CDR2 (germline): LGHNT, FRNRAP. V dropped 7 bases and J dropped 2 bases, with 18 bases sitting between them. The CDR3 nucleotides are TGTGCTAGTGCCCCCGTCGTAGGGCTTGGCAATCAGCCCCAGCATTTT. This gives the protein CASAPVVGLGNQPQHF.

This clonotype has a handful of counts. The chain joins TRBV2 to TRBJ2-6, with a tentative D call TRBD2 (5 bases). This CDR3 region has 18 residues. Trimming stripped 3 bases from V and 1 base from J, with 16 bases between. Germline CDR1 is SNHLY and CDR2 is FYNNEI. The DNA for the CDR3 is TGTGCCAGCAGTGATGACCCCCCCGGACTTTCTGGGGCCAACGTCCTGACTTTC. Its translation is CASSDDPPGLSGANVLTF.

The sample holds many counts of this clonotype. DNA of the CDR3: TGCAGCGTAACACAGGCTGGCCTCTTAGAGACCCAGTACTTC. Translating gives CSVTQAGLLETQYF. The chain couples TRBV29-1 to TRBJ2-5; possibly TRBD1 for D (5 bases). Germline-derived CDR1 and CDR2 are SQVTM and ANQGSEA. The V and J ends lost 6 bases and 4 bases respectively, with 18 bases between them. The CDR3 has 14 amino acids.

This clonotype was seen at least ten times. This rearrangement joins TRBV2 to TRBJ2-1; perhaps TRBD2 as D (6 bases). V was cut by 7 bases and J by 8 bases, with 15 bases left in between. This CDR3 is 13 amino acids long. Looked up from germline, CDR1 is SNHLY and CDR2 is FYNNEI. In DNA, the CDR3 is TGTGCCAGCACCAGCGGCCGGGACTATGAGCAGTTCTTC. This encodes CASTSGRDYEQFF.

The table lists this clonotype with many counts. The chain employs TRBV27 and TRBJ2-7, with D uncertain. The J call may be in error: the DNA end matches TRBJ2-5 better. Germline V gene lookup returns CDR1 MNHEY and CDR2 SMNVEV (reference sequence). CDR3 length: 13 residues. The CDR3 protein is CASSLASGETQYF. The DNA of the CDR3 is TGTGCCAGCAGTTTAGCGTCCGGGGAGACCCAGTACTTC.

This clonotype appeared many times. J is TRBJ2-1 and V is TRBV20-1; tentative D call: TRBD2 (6 bases). V lost 5 bases to trimming and J lost 13 bases, with 12 bases between them. In germline, CDR1 is DFQATT, CDR2 SNEGSKA (reference sequence). The CDR3 consists of 10 residues. CDR3 in amino acids: CSAGTSIQFF. As DNA, the CDR3 is TGCAGTGCTGGGACTTCAATCCAGTTCTTC.

V usage is TRBV5-1 and J usage is TRBJ2-5; D unclear. Germline CDR1 and CDR2: SGHRS and YFSETQ. Trimming pared 1 base from V and 4 bases from J, leaving 14 bases between. This CDR3 contains 15 residues. The CDR3 protein is CASSLLVWDGETQYF. DNA for the CDR3: TGCGCCAGCAGCTTGTTGGTTTGGGATGGAGAGACCCAGTACTTC.

This clonotype was seen only a few times. This may be a read error: a much more frequent sequence differs by one nucleotide. V is TRBV13 and J is TRBJ2-3; the D is unclear. CDR1 PRHDT and CDR2 FYEKMQ come from the germline V gene (reference sequence). The CDR3 runs to 14 residues. The V end was cut by 3 bases, the J end by 4 bases, with 11 bases between. CDR3 coding DNA: TGTGCCAGCAGCTTCTATAACCTGGCAGATACGCAGTATTTT. It codes for CASSFYNLADTQYF. The variable domain in full, completed from reference TRBV13 and TRBJ2-3, reads AAGVIQSPRHLIKEKRETATLKCYPIPRHDTVYWYQQGPGQDPQFLISFYEKMQSDKGSIPDRFSAQQFSDYHSELNMSSLELGDSALYFCASSFYNLADTQYFGPGTRLTVL.

This clonotype was observed at least ten times. This chain links TRBV20-1 with TRBJ2-3; TRBD2 matches 7 bases. The J segment lost 0 bases and the V segment lost 0 bases, leaving 6 bases of the junction unmatched. CDR1 DFQATT and CDR2 SNEGSKA come from the germline V gene (reference sequence). CDR3 length: 16 amino acids. In DNA, the CDR3 is TGCAGTGCTAGAGATTGGAGGCGGGAGAGCACAGATACGCAGTATTTT. Protein: CSARDWRRESTDTQYF.

This clonotype showed up just a few times. The chain joins TRBV10-3 to TRBJ2-1, with D possibly being TRBD1 (5 bases). CDR1 and CDR2 (germline): ENHRY, SYGVKD. V lost 7 bases and J lost 3, with 10 bases in between. This CDR3 is 13 amino acids long. CDR3 region: CAIKERGYNEQFF. The CDR3 coding sequence is TGTGCCATCAAGGAAAGGGGCTACAATGAGCAGTTCTTC.

The J gene is TRBJ2-7, the V gene TRBV20-1; a possible D gene is TRBD1 (5 bases). The CDR3 is made up of 13 amino acids. V lost 6 bases and J lost 5, with 17 bases in between. Germline V gene lookup returns CDR1 DFQATT and CDR2 SNEGSKA (reference sequence). Here the CDR3 DNA reads TGCAGTGCCCACCTCGCCAGGGTGGACGAGCAGTACTTC. As protein: CSAHLARVDEQYF.